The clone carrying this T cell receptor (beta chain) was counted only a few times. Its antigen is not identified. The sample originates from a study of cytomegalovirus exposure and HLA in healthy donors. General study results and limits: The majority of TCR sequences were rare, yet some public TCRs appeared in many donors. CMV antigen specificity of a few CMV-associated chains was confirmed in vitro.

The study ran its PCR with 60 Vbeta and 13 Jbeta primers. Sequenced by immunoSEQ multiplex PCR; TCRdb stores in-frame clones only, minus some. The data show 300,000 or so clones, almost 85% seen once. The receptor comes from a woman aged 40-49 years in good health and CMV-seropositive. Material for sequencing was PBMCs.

The CDR3 region has the DNA TGCGCCAGCAGCTTGGGGAGCACGGCCGAGCAGTACTTC. Translating it yields CASSLGSTAEQYF. The V call is TRBV5-1, the J call TRBJ2-7; D is uncertain. The length of the CDR3 is 13 residues. V was pared by 0 bases and J by 6 bases, with 10 bases between. Germline CDR1 and CDR2: SGHRS and YFSETQ.